The clone carrying this T cell receptor beta chain was seen repeatedly, ten times or more. Its antigen is not identified. The length of the CDR3 is 11 residues. The V and J ends lost 7 bases and 4 bases respectively, with 8 bases between them. CDR1 is DFQATT, CDR2 SNEGSKA, per germline (reference sequence). Uncontrolled infection, other autoimmune disease, pregnancy or lactation disqualified patients from enrolment. This record comes from a study of T cells in Graves' hyperthyroidism and ophthalmopathy. Study information: It was at initial diagnosis, before any treatment, that peripheral blood was collected.

Amplification targeted TCR beta CDR3 regions from RNA transcripts. During a first-round RT-PCR of the TCR CDR3, the HTBI primer set was used. TCRdb reprocessed the multiplex PCR reads with MiXCR, giving one entry per CDR3 protein. This table holds about 400,000 distinct CDR3 sequences, roughly 13% found once. Whole-study results and caveats: Peripheral blood also featured most of the thyroid clonotypes expanded above 0.001. Ophthalmopathy onset followed model prediction by a median around 6.6 months.

This chain connects TRBV20-1 to TRBJ2-1; unclear D gene. This clonotype was obtained from a woman aged 18-29 years with Graves' hyperthyroidism. The sequenced sample consisted of blood. In DNA, the CDR3 is TGCAGTGGACATTATTACAATGAGCAGTTCTTC. Amino acid sequence: CSGHYYNEQFF.